Below are 10 T cell receptor beta chains sequenced from a single sample in a study of blood T cells in healthy people across ages (dated by TCRdb to between 2014 and 2017). The library was made by 5' RACE. The sample was run on an Illumina HiSeq 2500. The second PCR ran for roughly 6 to 11 cycles and used a J-beta primer mix along with a sample-barcoded 5' primer. TCRdb applied fastp at Q25 and MiXCR to the public reads, then kept only in-frame beta chains. Each CDR3 protein gets just one entry, which takes the most common genes and DNA from the rows behind it. Across this sample there are roughly 500,000 distinct CDR3 sequences, with roughly 29% seen only once. The ten biggest clones cover roughly 18% of the sample. Sequencing was done on a sample of blood. These TCRs come from a woman in her 70s in good health.

The chain couples TRBV20-1 to TRBJ2-5; TRBD2 is a possible D gene (6 bases). The CDR3 is 15 amino acids. Germline V gene data show CDR1 as DFQATT and CDR2 as SNEGSKA (reference sequence). V gave up 6 bases and J gave up 4 bases, with 21 bases separating them. CDR3 sequence reads: CSAAVSGLPGETQYF. The DNA for the CDR3 is TGCAGTGCGGCCGTCTCGGGACTCCCCGGAGAGACCCAGTACTTC.

With regard to this clonotype: The junction departs from germline at one end; a sequencing error may be responsible. This chain links TRBV9 with TRBJ1-1; TRBD1 agrees at 7 bases. This CDR3 is built from 17 residues. Germline assignment: CDR1 SGDLS and CDR2 YYNGEE. CDR3 nucleotide sequence: TGTGCCAGCAGCGTAGGAGGAGACAGGGTTCTGCCTACTGAAGCATTCTTT. Protein product: CASSVGGDRVLPTEAFF.

This rearrangement joins TRBV3-1 to TRBJ2-2, with D unresolved. The ends were cut back, 7 bases at V and 10 bases at J, with 16 bases in the middle. This CDR3 contains 13 residues. Germline assignment: CDR1 LGHDT and CDR2 YNNKEL (reference sequence). CDR3 amino acids: CASTTRTRVELFF. DNA of the CDR3: TGTGCCAGCACCACTCGCACCCGCGTGGAGCTGTTTTTT.

This clonotype has just a few counts. V is TRBV24-1 and J is TRBJ2-1, with TRBD2 matching over 11 bases. The CDR3 loop spans 17 amino acids. CDR1 is KGHDR and CDR2 is SFDVKD in the germline V gene. Trimming removed 2 bases from V and 4 bases from J; junction bases left unmatched: 6. The CDR3 spells CATSDSASGGPYNEQFF. Written as DNA, the CDR3 is TGTGCCACCAGTGATTCAGCTAGCGGGGGGCCGTACAATGAGCAGTTCTTC.

This clonotype was observed a few times. The chain has TRBV20-1 and TRBJ2-1; 7 nucleotides align to TRBD1. The CDR3 loop spans 14 amino acids. The ends lost 3 bases at V and 5 bases at J; junction bases unmatched: 7. The germline gives CDR1 DFQATT, CDR2 SNEGSKA (reference sequence). The CDR3: CSASKGAPNNEQFF. The CDR3 DNA reads as TGCAGTGCTAGTAAGGGGGCCCCGAACAATGAGCAGTTCTTC.

The rearrangement links TRBV20-1 to TRBJ1-2; 9 positions agree with TRBD1. Per germline, CDR1 DFQATT and CDR2 SNEGSKA (reference sequence). The CDR3 is 16 amino acids. The V segment lost 6 bases and the J segment 2 bases; nucleotides outside the gene matches: 13. CDR3 nucleotides: TGCAGTGCCACGAGAATCACCGGGACAGGGAACTATGGCTACACCTTC. As protein: CSATRITGTGNYGYTF.

The chain couples TRBV6-1 to TRBJ1-3; TRBD1 agrees at 8 bases. The junction had 9 bases not matched to a gene; V was cut back by 4 bases and J by 4 bases. This CDR3 contains 16 residues. The germline V gene has CDR1 MNHNS and CDR2 SASEGT. CDR3 in amino acids: CASSAQGTGSGNTIYF. CDR3 nucleotide sequence: TGTGCCAGCAGTGCCCAAGGGACAGGTTCAGGAAACACCATATATTTT.

This sequence joins TRBV5-1 and TRBJ2-7; 9 bases line up with TRBD1. The J segment lost 6 bases and the V segment lost 4 bases, leaving 8 bases of the junction unmatched. Germline CDR1 reads SGHRS; CDR2 reads YFSETQ. This CDR3 has 14 amino acids. The CDR3 bases are TGCGCCAGCAGCACACGGACAGGGGTGTCCGAGCAGTACTTC. It encodes CASSTRTGVSEQYF.

This chain uses TRBV25-1 with TRBJ2-1; possible D gene TRBD2, 7 bases. The CDR3 is 14 residues long. V shed 5 bases and J shed 5 bases, with 13 bases lying between them. Germline assignment: CDR1 MGHDK and CDR2 SYGVNS. CDR3 region: CASSRGGGNNEQFF. The CDR3 DNA reads TGTGCCAGCAGTCGAGGGGGGGGAAACAATGAGCAGTTCTTC.

This chain links TRBV6-1 with TRBJ1-2, with 7 bases lining up with TRBD1. Germline loops: CDR1 MNHNS, CDR2 SASEGT. V dropped 2 bases and J dropped 5; count of bases not matched to a gene: 5. The CDR3 extends over 14 amino acids. The CDR3 loop is CASSELGQIYGYTF. As DNA, the CDR3 is TGTGCCAGCAGTGAACTGGGACAGATATATGGCTACACCTTC.